The source of this T cell receptor beta chain is a study of blood T cell repertoires in COVID-19. Study summary: Sites in the United States, Italy and Spain provided acute and convalescent COVID-19 samples. PBMCs, B-cell-depleted T cells, or T cells were the source of the cDNA or gDNA that made up the material.

This clone has just a few counts. The CDR3 length is 21 residues. The V end was cut by 3 bases, the J end by 6 bases, with 33 bases between. The germline V gene has CDR1 MNHEY and CDR2 SMNVEV (reference sequence). Original data processing: Nucleated cell counts were estimated from reference gene primer amplification. Method: immunoSEQ multiplex PCR; TCRdb's copy keeps in-frame clones and lacks some. V and J calls and clone size are copied from that table; D and trimming were computed from the DNA. The table has 95,000 to 110,000 clones, around nine tenths seen once. The genes are TRBV27 and TRBJ1-3, with a weak D call TRBD1 (5 bases). This clonotype was obtained from a woman of 80 years or more in a cohort sampled during active COVID-19. Sequenced input: peripheral blood. The CDR3 loop reads CASSFLRWGETYNKDENTIYF. The CDR3 nucleotides are TGTGCCAGCAGTTTCCTCCGGTGGGGGGAGACTTATAATAAGGATGAAAACACCATATATTTT.